The entry below describes one T cell receptor (beta chain). The antigen is not known. The data originate from a study of PD-1 blockade in classical Hodgkin lymphoma. General study points: What caused the repertoire differences, perhaps disease activity or prior therapy, remains undefined. Baseline diversity was lower in partial responders and progressors than complete responders. Only CD4+ TCR diversity, not CD8+, had risen significantly by C4D1.

The repertoire was sequenced with immunoSEQ multiplex PCR; TCRdb's copy has only in-frame clones and lacks some. Of fewer than 95,000 clones detected, approximately 83% appear once; the ten largest clones hold approximately 15%. V lost 5 bases, J lost 1 base, and 12 bases lay in between. This CDR3 spans 14 amino acids. Germline V gene data show CDR1 as MNHNY and CDR2 as SVGAGI (reference sequence). Time point in this sample: cycle 4 day 1 (C4D1), after more than 5 weeks of nivolumab. Following autologous stem cell transplantation, relapse occurred in every patient, and exposure to brentuximab vedotin varied. Complete response, partial response or progressive disease constituted the best responses recorded.

This TCR came from a human donor with classical Hodgkin lymphoma. The chain employs TRBV6-6 and TRBJ2-7; TRBD2 might be the D (5 bases). Material: peripheral blood mononuclear cells (PBMCs), obtained before the fourth cycle of nivolumab. CDR3 residues: CASSAPGNSYEQYF. The CDR3 DNA reads TGTGCCAGCAGTGCCCCCGGGAATTCCTACGAGCAGTACTTC.